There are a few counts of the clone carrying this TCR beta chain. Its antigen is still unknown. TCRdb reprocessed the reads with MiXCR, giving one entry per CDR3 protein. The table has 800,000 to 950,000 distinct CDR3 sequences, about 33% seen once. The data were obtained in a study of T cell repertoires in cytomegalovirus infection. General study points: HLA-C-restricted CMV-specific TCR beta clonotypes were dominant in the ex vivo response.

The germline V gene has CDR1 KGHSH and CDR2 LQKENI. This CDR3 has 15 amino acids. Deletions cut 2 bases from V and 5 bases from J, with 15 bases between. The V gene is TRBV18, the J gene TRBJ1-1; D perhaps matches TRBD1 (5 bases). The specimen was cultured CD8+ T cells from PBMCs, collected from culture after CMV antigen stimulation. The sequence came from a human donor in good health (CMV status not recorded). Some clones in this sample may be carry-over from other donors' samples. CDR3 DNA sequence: TGTGCCAGCTCACCAGGGGGGGTGAGACAAACTGAAGCTTTCTTT. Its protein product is CASSPGGVRQTEAFF.